This T cell receptor beta chain was sequenced during a study of T cells in Graves' hyperthyroidism and ophthalmopathy. This clonotype was detected ten times or more. There are 11 residues in the CDR3. The germline CDR1 and CDR2 sequences are MNHEY and SVGEGT. The germline V and J ends were trimmed by 5 bases and 8 bases, with 8 bases remaining between them. Template material for amplifying TCR beta CDR3 regions consisted of RNA transcripts. First-round RT-PCR with HTBI primers amplified the TCR CDR3 region. TCRdb redid the calling of the multiplex PCR reads with MiXCR, one entry per CDR3 protein. The sample yields about 500,000 distinct CDR3 sequences, 16% seen once.

The rearrangement joins TRBV6-2 or TRBV6-3 to TRBJ2-3; D gene ambiguous. The specimen was blood. The clonotype comes from a woman aged 25 to 45 with Graves' ophthalmopathy. For the CDR3, the DNA is TGTGCCAGCAGTCCTCACGGTACGCAGTATTTT. Translating gives CASSPHGTQYF.